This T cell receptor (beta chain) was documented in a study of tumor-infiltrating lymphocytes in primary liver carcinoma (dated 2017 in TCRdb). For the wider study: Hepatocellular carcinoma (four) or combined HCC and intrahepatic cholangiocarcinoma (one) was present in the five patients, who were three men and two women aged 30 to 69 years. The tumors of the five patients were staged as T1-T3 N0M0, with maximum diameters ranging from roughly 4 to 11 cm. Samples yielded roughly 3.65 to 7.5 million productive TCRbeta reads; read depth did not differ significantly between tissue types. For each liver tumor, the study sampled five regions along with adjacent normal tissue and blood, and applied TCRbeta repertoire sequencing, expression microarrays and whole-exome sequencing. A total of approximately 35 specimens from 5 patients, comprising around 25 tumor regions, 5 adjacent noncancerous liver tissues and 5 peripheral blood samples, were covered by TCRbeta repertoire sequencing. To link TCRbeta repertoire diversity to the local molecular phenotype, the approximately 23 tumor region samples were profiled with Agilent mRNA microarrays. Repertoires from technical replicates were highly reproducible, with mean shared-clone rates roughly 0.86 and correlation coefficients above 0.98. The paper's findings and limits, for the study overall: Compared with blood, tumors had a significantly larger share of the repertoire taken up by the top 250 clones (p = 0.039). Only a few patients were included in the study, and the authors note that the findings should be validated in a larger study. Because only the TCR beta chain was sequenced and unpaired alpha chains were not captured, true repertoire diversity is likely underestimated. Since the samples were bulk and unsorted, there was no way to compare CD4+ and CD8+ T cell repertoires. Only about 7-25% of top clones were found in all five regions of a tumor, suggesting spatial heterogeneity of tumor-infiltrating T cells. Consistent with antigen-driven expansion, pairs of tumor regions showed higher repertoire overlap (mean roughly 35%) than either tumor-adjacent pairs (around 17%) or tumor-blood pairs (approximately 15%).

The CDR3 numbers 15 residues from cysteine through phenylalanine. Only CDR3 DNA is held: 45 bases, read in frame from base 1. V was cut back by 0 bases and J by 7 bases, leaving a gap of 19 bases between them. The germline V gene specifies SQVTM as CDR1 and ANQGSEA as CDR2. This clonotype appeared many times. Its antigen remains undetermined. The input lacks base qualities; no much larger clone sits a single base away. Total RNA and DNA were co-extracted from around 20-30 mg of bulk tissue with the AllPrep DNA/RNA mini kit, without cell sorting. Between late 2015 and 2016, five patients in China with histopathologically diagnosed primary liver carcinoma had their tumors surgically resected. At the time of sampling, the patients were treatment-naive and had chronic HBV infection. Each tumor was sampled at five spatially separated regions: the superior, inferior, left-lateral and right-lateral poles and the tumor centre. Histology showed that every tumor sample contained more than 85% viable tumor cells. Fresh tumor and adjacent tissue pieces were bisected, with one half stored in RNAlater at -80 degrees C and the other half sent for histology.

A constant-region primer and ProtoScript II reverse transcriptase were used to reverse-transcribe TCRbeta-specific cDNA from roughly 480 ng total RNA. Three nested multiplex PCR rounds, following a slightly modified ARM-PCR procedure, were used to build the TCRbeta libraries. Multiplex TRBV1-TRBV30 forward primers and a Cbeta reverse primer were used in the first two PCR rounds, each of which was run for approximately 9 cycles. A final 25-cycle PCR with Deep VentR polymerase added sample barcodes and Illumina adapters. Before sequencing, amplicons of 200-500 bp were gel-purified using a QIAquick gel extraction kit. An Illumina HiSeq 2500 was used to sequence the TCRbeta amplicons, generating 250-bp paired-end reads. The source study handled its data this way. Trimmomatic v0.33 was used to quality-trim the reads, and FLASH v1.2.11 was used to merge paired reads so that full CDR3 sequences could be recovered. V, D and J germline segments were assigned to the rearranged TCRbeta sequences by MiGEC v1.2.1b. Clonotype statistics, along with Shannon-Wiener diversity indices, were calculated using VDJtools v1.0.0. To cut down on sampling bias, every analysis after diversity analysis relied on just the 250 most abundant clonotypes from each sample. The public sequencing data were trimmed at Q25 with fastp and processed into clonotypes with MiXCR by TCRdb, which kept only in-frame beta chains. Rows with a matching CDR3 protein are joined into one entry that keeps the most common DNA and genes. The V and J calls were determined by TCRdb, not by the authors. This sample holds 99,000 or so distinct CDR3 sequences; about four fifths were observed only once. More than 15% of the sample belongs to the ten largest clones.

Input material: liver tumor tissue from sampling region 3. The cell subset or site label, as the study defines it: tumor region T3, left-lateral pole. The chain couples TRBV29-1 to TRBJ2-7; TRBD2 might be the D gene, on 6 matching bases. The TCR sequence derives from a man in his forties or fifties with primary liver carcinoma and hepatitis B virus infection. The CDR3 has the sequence CSVEDPRGPWREQYF. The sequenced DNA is TGCAGCGTTGAAGATCCGCGGGGCCCCTGGAGGGAGCAGTACTTC.